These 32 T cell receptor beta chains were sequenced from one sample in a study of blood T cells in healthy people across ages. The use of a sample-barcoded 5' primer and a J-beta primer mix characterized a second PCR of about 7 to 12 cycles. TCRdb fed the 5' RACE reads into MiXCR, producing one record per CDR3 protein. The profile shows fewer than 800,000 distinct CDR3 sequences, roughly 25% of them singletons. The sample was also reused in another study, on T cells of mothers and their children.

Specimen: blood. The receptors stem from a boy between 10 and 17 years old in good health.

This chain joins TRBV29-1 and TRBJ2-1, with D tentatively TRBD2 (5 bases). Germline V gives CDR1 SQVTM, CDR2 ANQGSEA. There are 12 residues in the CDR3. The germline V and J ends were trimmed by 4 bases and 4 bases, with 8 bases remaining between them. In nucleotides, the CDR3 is TGCAGCGTTGTAACTAGTTACAATGAGCAGTTCTTC. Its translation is CSVVTSYNEQFF.

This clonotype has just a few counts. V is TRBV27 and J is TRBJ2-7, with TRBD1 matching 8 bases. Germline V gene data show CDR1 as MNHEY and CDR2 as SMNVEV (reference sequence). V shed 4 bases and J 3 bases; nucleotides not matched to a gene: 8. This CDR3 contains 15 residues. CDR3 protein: CASSSTVDRVYEQYF. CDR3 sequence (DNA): TGTGCCAGCAGTTCCACCGTGGACAGGGTCTACGAGCAGTACTTC.

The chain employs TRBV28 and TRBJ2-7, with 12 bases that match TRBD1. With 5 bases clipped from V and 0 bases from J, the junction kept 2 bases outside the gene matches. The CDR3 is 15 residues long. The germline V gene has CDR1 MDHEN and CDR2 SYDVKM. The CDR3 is CASSGTGGISYEQYF. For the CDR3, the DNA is TGTGCCAGCAGTGGGACAGGGGGCATCTCCTACGAGCAGTACTTC.

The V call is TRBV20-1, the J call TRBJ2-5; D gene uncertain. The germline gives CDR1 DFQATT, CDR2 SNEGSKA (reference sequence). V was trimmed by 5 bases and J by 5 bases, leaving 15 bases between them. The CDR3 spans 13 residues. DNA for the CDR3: TGCAGTGCTGGAGTGGGGTATCAGGAGACCCAGTACTTC. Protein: CSAGVGYQETQYF.

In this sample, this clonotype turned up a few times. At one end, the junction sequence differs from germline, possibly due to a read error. The CDR3 loop is CSVEGWGDGYEQYF. CDR3 in DNA: TGCAGCGTTGAAGGGTGGGGAGATGGCTACGAGCAGTATTTC. This rearrangement joins TRBV29-1 to TRBJ2-7; TRBD2 might be the D (5 bases). Germline V lookup: CDR1 SQVTM, CDR2 ANQGSEA. The CDR3 is made up of 14 amino acids.

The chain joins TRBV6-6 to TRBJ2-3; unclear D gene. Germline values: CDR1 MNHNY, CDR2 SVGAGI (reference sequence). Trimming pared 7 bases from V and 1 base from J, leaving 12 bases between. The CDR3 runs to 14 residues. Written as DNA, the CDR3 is TGTGCCAGCACCTTCTTAAGCGGCACAGATACGCAGTATTTT. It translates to CASTFLSGTDTQYF.

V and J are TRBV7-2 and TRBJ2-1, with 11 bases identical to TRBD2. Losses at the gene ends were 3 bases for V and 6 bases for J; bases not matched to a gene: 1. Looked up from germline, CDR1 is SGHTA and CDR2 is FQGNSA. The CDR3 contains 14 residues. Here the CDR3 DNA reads TGTGCCAGCAGCTTTAGCGGGGGGGCCAATGAGCAGTTCTTC. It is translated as CASSFSGGANEQFF.

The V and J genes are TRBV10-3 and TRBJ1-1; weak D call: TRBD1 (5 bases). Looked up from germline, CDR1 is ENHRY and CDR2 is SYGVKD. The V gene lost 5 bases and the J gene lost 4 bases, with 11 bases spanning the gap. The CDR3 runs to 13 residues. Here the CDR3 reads CAISQGVGTEAFF. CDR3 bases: TGTGCCATCAGTCAGGGAGTGGGCACTGAAGCTTTCTTT.

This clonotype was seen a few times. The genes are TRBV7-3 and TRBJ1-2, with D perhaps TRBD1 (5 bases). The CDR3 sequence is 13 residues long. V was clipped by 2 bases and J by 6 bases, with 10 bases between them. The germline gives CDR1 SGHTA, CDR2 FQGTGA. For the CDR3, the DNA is TGTGCCAGCAGCTTAGCAGGGATGGATGGCTACACCTTC. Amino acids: CASSLAGMDGYTF.

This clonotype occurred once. The CDR3 is CASLKGGGDTQYF. The CDR3 DNA reads TGTGCCAGCCTGAAGGGGGGGGGTGATACGCAGTATTTT. The chain combines TRBV11-2 with TRBJ2-3; weak D call: TRBD2 (7 bases). Germline CDR1 reads SGHAT; CDR2 reads FQNNGV. The CDR3 has 13 amino acids. Trimming stripped 8 bases from V and 6 bases from J, with 15 bases between.

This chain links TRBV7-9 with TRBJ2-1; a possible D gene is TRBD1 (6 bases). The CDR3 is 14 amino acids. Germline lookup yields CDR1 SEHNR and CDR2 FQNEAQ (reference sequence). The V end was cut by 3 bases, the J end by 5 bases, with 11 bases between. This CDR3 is CASSLGDIDNEQFF. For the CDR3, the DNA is TGTGCCAGCAGCTTGGGGGACATAGACAATGAGCAGTTCTTC.

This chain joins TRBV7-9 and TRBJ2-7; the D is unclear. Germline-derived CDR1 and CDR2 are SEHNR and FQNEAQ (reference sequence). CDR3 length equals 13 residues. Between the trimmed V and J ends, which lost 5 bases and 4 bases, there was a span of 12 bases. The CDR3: CASSNYGPYEQYF. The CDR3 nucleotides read TGTGCCAGCAGCAACTACGGGCCATACGAGCAGTACTTC.

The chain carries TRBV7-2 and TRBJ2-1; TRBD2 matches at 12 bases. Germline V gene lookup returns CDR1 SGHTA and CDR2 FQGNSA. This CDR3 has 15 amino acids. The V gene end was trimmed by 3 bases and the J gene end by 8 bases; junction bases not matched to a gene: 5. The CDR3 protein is CASSLTSGSPDEQFF. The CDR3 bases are TGTGCCAGCAGCTTGACTAGCGGGAGTCCAGATGAGCAGTTCTTC.

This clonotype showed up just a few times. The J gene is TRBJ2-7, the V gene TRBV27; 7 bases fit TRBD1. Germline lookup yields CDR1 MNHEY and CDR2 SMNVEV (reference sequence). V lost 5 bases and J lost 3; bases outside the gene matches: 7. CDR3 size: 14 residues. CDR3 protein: CASSPTGPHYEQYF. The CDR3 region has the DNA TGTGCCAGCAGTCCGACAGGGCCTCACTACGAGCAGTACTTC.

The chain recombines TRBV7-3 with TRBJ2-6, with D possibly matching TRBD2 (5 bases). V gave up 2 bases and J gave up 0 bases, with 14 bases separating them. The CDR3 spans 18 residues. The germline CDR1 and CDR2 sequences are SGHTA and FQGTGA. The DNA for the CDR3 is TGTGCCAGCAGCTTAGTCGGAGGCCTAAGCTCTGGGGCCAACGTCCTGACTTTC. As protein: CASSLVGGLSSGANVLTF.

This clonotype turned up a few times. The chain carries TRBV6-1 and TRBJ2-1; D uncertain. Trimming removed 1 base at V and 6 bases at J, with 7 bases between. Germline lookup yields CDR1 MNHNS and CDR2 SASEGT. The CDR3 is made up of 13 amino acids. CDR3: CASSEGAVNEQFF. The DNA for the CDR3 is TGTGCCAGCAGTGAAGGAGCCGTCAATGAGCAGTTCTTC.

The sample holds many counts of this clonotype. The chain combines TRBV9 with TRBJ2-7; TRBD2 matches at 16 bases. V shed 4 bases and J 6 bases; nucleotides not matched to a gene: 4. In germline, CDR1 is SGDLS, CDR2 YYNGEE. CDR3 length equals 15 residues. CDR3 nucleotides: TGTGCCAGCAGCAAAGGGACTAGCGGGAGGGGCGAGCAGTACTTC. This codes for CASSKGTSGRGEQYF.

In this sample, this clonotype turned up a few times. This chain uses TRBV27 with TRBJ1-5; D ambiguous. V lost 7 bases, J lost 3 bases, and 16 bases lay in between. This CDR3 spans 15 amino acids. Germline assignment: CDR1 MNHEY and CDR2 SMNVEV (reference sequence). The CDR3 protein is CASTPRWQNNQPQHF. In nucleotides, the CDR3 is TGTGCCAGCACCCCTCGGTGGCAGAACAATCAGCCCCAGCATTTT.

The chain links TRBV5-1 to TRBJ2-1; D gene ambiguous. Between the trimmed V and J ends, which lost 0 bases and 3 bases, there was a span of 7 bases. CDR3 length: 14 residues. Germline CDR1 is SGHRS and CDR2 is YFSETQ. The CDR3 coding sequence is TGCGCCAGCAGCTTGGGTTTTGTCTACAATGAGCAGTTCTTC. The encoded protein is CASSLGFVYNEQFF.

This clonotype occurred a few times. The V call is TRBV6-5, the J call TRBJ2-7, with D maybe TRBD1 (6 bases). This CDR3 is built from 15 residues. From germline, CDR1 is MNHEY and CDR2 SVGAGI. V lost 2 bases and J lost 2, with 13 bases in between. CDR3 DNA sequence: TGTGCCAGCAGTTACGACAGGACACCCACCTACGAGCAGTACTTC. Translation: CASSYDRTPTYEQYF.

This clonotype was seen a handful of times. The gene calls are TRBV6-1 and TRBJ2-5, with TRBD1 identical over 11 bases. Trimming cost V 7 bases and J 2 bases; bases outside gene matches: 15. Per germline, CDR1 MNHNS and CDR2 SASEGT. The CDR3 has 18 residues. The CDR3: CASKTRTGGFSPQETQYF. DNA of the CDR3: TGTGCCAGCAAAACGAGGACAGGGGGCTTCTCCCCACAAGAGACCCAGTACTTC.

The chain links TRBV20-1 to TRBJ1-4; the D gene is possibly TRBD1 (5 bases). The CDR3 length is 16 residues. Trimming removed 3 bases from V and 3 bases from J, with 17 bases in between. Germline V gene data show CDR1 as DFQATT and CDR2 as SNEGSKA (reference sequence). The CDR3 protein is CSASPPGGLANEKLFF. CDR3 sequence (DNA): TGCAGTGCTAGCCCCCCCGGGGGATTAGCTAATGAAAAACTGTTTTTT.

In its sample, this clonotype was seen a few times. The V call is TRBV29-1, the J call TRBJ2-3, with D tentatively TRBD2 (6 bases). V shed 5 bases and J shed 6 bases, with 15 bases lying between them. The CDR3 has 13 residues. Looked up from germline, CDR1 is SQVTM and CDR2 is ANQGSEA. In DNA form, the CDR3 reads TGCAGCGTTCGCTCGGGAGTGGGTGATACGCAGTATTTT. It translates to CSVRSGVGDTQYF.

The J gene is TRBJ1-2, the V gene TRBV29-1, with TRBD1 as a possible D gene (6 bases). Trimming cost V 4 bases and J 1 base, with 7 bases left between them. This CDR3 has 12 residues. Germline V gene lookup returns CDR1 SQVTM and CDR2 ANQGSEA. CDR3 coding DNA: TGCAGCGTTGCACAGGGTAACTATGGCTACACCTTC. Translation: CSVAQGNYGYTF. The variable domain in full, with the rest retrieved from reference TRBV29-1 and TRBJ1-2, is SAVISQKPSRDICQRGTSLTIQCQVDSQVTMMFWYRQQPGQSLTLIATANQGSEATYESGFVIDKFPISRPNLTFSTLTVSNMSPEDSSIYLCSVAQGNYGYTFGSGTRLTVV.

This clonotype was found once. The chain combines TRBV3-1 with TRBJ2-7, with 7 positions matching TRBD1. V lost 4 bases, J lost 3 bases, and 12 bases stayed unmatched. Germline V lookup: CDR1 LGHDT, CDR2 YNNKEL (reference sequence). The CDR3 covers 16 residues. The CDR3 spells CASSPAMGQQLYEQYF. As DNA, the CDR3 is TGTGCCAGCAGCCCAGCGATGGGACAGCAACTCTACGAGCAGTACTTC.

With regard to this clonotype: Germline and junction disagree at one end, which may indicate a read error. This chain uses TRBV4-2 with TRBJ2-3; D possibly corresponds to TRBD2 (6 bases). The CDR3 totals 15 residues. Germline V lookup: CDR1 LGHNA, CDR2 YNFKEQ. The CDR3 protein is CASSQAQTSTDTQYF. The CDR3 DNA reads TGTGCCAGCAGCCAAGCCCAAACTAGCACGGATACGCAGTATTTT.

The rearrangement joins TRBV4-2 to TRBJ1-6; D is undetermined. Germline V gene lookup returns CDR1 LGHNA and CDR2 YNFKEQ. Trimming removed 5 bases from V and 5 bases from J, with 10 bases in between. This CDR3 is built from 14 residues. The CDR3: CASSDWQDNSPLHF. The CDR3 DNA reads TGTGCCAGCAGCGATTGGCAGGATAATTCACCCCTCCACTTT.

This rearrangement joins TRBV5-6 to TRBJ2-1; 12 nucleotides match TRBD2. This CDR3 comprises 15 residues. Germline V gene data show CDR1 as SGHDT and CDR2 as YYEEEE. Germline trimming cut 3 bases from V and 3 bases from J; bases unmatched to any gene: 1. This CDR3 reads CASSWTSGIYNEQFF. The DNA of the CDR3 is TGTGCCAGCAGCTGGACTAGCGGGATCTACAATGAGCAGTTCTTC.

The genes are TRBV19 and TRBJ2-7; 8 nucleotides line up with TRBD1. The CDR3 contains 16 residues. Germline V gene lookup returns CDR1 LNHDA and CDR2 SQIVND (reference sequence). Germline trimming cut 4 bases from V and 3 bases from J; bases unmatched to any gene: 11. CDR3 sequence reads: CASSTFLTGEYYEQYF. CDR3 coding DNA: TGTGCCAGTAGTACCTTCCTGACAGGGGAGTACTACGAGCAGTACTTC.

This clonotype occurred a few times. Here the CDR3 reads CATRQGRYQETQYF. CDR3 sequence (DNA): TGTGCCACCCGACAGGGGAGATACCAAGAGACCCAGTACTTC. V is TRBV6-5 and J is TRBJ2-5; 8 nucleotides match TRBD1. V was clipped by 10 bases and J by 0 bases; unmatched bases: 7. Germline CDR1 is MNHEY and CDR2 is SVGAGI. This CDR3 spans 14 amino acids.

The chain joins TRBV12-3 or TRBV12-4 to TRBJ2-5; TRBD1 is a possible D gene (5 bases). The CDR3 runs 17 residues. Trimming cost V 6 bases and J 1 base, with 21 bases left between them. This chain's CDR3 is CASRYSGRTRSQETQYF. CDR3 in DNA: TGTGCCAGCAGATACTCCGGCCGGACAAGGTCCCAAGAGACCCAGTACTTC.

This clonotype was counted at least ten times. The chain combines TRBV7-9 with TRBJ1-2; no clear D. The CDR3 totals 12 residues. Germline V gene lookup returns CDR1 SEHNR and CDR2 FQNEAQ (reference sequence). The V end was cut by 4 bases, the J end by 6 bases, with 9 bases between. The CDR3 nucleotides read TGTGCCAGCAGCTACGGGGAGGATGGCTACACCTTC. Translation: CASSYGEDGYTF.